This is a list of T cell receptor beta chains from one sample in a study of early T cells in non-severe SARS-CoV-2 infection. A single record per CDR3 protein comes from TCRdb applying MiXCR to the 5' RACE reads. There are 25,000 to 30,000 distinct CDR3 sequences in the sample; about 5.5% occur only once, and approximately 11% lies in the top ten. Material for sequencing was whole blood. Every receptor here comes from an adult who was a healthcare worker with PCR-confirmed SARS-CoV-2 infection or an uninfected control (not recorded which). CDR3s include the opening cysteine and the closing phenylalanine or tryptophan. Fields, in order: V gene, J gene, D gene, clone size, CDR3 length, CDR3 protein, CDR3 DNA. The D gene is left open where the match is weak. Only part of the rows carry a size: once, few, many, or a class if the clone is expanded.

V gene: TRBV6-1; J gene: TRBJ1-1; D gene: NA; clone size: many; CDR3 length: 11; CDR3 protein: CASREQIEAFF; CDR3 DNA: TGTGCCAGCAGGGAACAGATAGAAGCTTTCTTT
V gene: TRBV6-2/TRBV6-3; J gene: TRBJ2-4; D gene: TRBD2; clone size: few; CDR3 length: 16; CDR3 protein: CASSTHGGRLGNIQYF; CDR3 DNA: TGTGCCAGCAGTACCCATGGCGGGAGACTTGGAAACATTCAGTACTTC
V gene: TRBV20-1; J gene: TRBJ2-7; D gene: NA; clone size: many; CDR3 length: 15; CDR3 protein: CSAASRGRGSYEQYF; CDR3 DNA: TGCAGTGCTGCCTCCCGTGGCCGCGGGTCCTACGAGCAGTACTTC
V gene: TRBV28; J gene: TRBJ1-5; D gene: NA; clone size: many; CDR3 length: 15; CDR3 protein: CASSLLGSSNQPQHF; CDR3 DNA: TGTGCCAGCAGTTTATTAGGCAGTAGCAATCAGCCCCAGCATTTT
V gene: TRBV20-1; J gene: TRBJ2-7; D gene: TRBD1; clone size: many; CDR3 length: 14; CDR3 protein: CSASQGTGAYEQYF; CDR3 DNA: TGCAGTGCTAGCCAAGGGACAGGGGCCTACGAGCAGTACTTC
V gene: TRBV6-5; J gene: TRBJ2-3; D gene: NA; clone size: many; CDR3 length: 15; CDR3 protein: CASSYSIPRFDTQYF; CDR3 DNA: TGTGCCAGCAGTTACTCGATCCCTAGATTCGATACGCAGTATTTT
V gene: TRBV18; J gene: TRBJ2-5; D gene: TRBD2; clone size: many; CDR3 length: 15; CDR3 protein: CASSPTPGRQETQYF; CDR3 DNA: TGTGCCAGCTCACCTACCCCCGGGAGGCAAGAGACCCAGTACTTC
V gene: TRBV7-2; J gene: TRBJ2-1; D gene: NA; clone size: many; CDR3 length: 16; CDR3 protein: CASSSSPGTYEGGQFF; CDR3 DNA: TGTGCCAGCAGCTCCTCCCCCGGGACATATGAAGGAGGGCAGTTCTTC
V gene: TRBV5-1; J gene: TRBJ2-7; D gene: TRBD2; clone size: few; CDR3 length: 13; CDR3 protein: CASPGGEVLSQYF; CDR3 DNA: TGCGCCTCCCCCGGGGGGGAAGTCCTAAGCCAGTACTTC
V gene: TRBV29-1; J gene: TRBJ1-5; D gene: TRBD1; clone size: many; CDR3 length: 18; CDR3 protein: CSVEIMDRGTAGNQPQHF; CDR3 DNA: TGCAGCGTTGAAATTATGGACAGGGGCACGGCGGGCAATCAGCCCCAGCATTTT
V gene: TRBV7-6; J gene: TRBJ2-1; D gene: NA; clone size: medium-sized; CDR3 length: 15; CDR3 protein: CASSLGLEPSNEQFF; CDR3 DNA: TGTGCCAGCAGCTTAGGACTAGAGCCCTCCAATGAGCAGTTCTTC
V gene: TRBV7-9; J gene: TRBJ1-6; D gene: NA; clone size: many; CDR3 length: 16; CDR3 protein: CASSPGDKYGGSPLHF; CDR3 DNA: TGTGCCAGCAGCCCGGGAGATAAATACGGTGGTTCACCCCTCCACTTT
V gene: TRBV7-2; J gene: TRBJ1-1; D gene: TRBD1; clone size: many; CDR3 length: 16; CDR3 protein: CASSPRDSSRGTEAFF; CDR3 DNA: TGTGCCAGCAGCCCTCGGGACAGCTCGAGAGGGACTGAAGCTTTCTTT
V gene: TRBV20-1; J gene: TRBJ2-5; D gene: NA; clone size: few; CDR3 length: 12; CDR3 protein: CSAPVAQETQYF; CDR3 DNA: TGCAGTGCCCCTGTAGCCCAAGAGACCCAGTACTTC
V gene: TRBV10-3; J gene: TRBJ2-3; D gene: NA; clone size: many; CDR3 length: 15; CDR3 protein: CAISTTGSLADTQYF; CDR3 DNA: TGTGCCATCAGCACAACAGGGAGTCTCGCAGATACGCAGTATTTT
V gene: TRBV18; J gene: TRBJ2-7; D gene: TRBD1; clone size: NA; CDR3 length: 15; CDR3 protein: CASSPLGQVAYEQYF; CDR3 DNA: TGTGCCAGCTCACCACTAGGACAGGTCGCCTACGAGCAGTACTTC
V gene: TRBV18; J gene: TRBJ1-6; D gene: TRBD1; clone size: many; CDR3 length: 16; CDR3 protein: CASSRQGNTYNSPLHF; CDR3 DNA: TGTGCCAGCTCTCGACAGGGGAATACATATAATTCACCCCTCCACTTT
V gene: TRBV12-3/TRBV12-4; J gene: TRBJ2-5; D gene: TRBD1; clone size: NA; CDR3 length: 16; CDR3 protein: CASSLLPPGQSQTQYF; CDR3 DNA: TGTGCCAGCAGTTTACTCCCCCCGGGACAGTCCCAGACCCAGTACTTC
V gene: TRBV19; J gene: TRBJ1-5; D gene: TRBD1; clone size: many; CDR3 length: 15; CDR3 protein: CASSIPGQGTQPQHF; CDR3 DNA: TGTGCCAGTAGCATACCGGGACAGGGAACCCAGCCCCAGCATTTT
V gene: TRBV29-1; J gene: TRBJ2-5; D gene: NA; clone size: many; CDR3 length: 13; CDR3 protein: CSVEASPGETQYF; CDR3 DNA: TGCAGCGTTGAAGCTAGCCCTGGAGAGACCCAGTACTTC
V gene: TRBV11-2; J gene: TRBJ2-6; D gene: TRBD1; clone size: few; CDR3 length: 18; CDR3 protein: CASSFGQGSYSGANVLTF; CDR3 DNA: TGTGCCAGCAGCTTCGGACAGGGGTCTTACTCTGGGGCCAACGTCCTGACTTTC
V gene: TRBV10-3; J gene: TRBJ2-5; D gene: TRBD2; clone size: many; CDR3 length: 16; CDR3 protein: CAISDSLAGRGETQYF; CDR3 DNA: TGTGCCATCAGTGATTCGCTAGCGGGACGGGGGGAGACCCAGTACTTC
V gene: TRBV5-1; J gene: TRBJ2-7; D gene: TRBD1; clone size: many; CDR3 length: 15; CDR3 protein: CASSLRDRVTYEQYF; CDR3 DNA: TGCGCCAGCAGCTTACGGGACAGAGTGACCTACGAGCAGTACTTC
V gene: TRBV6-1; J gene: TRBJ1-6; D gene: NA; clone size: NA; CDR3 length: 13; CDR3 protein: CASSEAWYSPLHF; CDR3 DNA: TGTGCCAGCAGTGAAGCTTGGTACTCACCCCTCCACTTT
V gene: TRBV19; J gene: TRBJ2-5; D gene: TRBD1; clone size: few; CDR3 length: 15; CDR3 protein: CASSINGQGRETQYF; CDR3 DNA: TGTGCCAGTAGTATAAATGGACAGGGCCGGGAGACCCAGTACTTC
V gene: TRBV19; J gene: TRBJ1-5; D gene: NA; clone size: many; CDR3 length: 14; CDR3 protein: CASSIVQDNQPQHF; CDR3 DNA: TGTGCCAGTAGTATCGTACAAGACAATCAGCCCCAGCATTTT
V gene: TRBV4-1; J gene: TRBJ2-3; D gene: TRBD2; clone size: medium-sized; CDR3 length: 17; CDR3 protein: CASSQTLAGGSIDTQYF; CDR3 DNA: TGCGCCAGCAGCCAGACCCTAGCGGGGGGGTCTATAGATACGCAGTATTTT
V gene: TRBV28; J gene: TRBJ2-3; D gene: TRBD1; clone size: few; CDR3 length: 14; CDR3 protein: CASSLTGVRDTQYF; CDR3 DNA: TGTGCCAGCAGTCTGACAGGGGTGAGAGATACGCAGTATTTT
V gene: TRBV10-3; J gene: TRBJ1-3; D gene: NA; clone size: NA; CDR3 length: 14; CDR3 protein: CAISEYADSALPYF; CDR3 DNA: TGTGCCATCAGTGAGTACGCGGACAGCGCTCTGCCATATTTT
V gene: TRBV12-3/TRBV12-4; J gene: TRBJ1-3; D gene: NA; clone size: many; CDR3 length: 16; CDR3 protein: CASSLRDTGSGNTIYF; CDR3 DNA: TGTGCCAGCAGTTTACGGGACACAGGCTCTGGAAACACCATATATTTT
V gene: TRBV7-6; J gene: TRBJ2-6; D gene: NA; clone size: many; CDR3 length: 18; CDR3 protein: CASSRLRVQQAGANVLTF; CDR3 DNA: TGTGCCAGCAGCCGCCTCAGGGTTCAACAAGCTGGGGCCAACGTCCTGACTTTC
V gene: TRBV5-1; J gene: TRBJ1-1; D gene: TRBD1; clone size: many; CDR3 length: 14; CDR3 protein: CASSWSRGVTEAFF; CDR3 DNA: TGCGCCAGCAGCTGGAGCAGGGGGGTAACTGAAGCTTTCTTT
V gene: TRBV6-6; J gene: TRBJ1-6; D gene: NA; clone size: many; CDR3 length: 14; CDR3 protein: CASSYRGYNSPLHF; CDR3 DNA: TGTGCCAGCAGTTATCGAGGCTATAATTCACCCCTCCACTTT
V gene: TRBV20-1; J gene: TRBJ1-4; D gene: NA; clone size: NA; CDR3 length: 17; CDR3 protein: CSARNPGPEGGHEKLFF; CDR3 DNA: TGCAGTGCCAGGAACCCGGGCCCCGAGGGGGGTCATGAAAAACTGTTTTTT
V gene: TRBV20-1; J gene: TRBJ2-7; D gene: TRBD1; clone size: many; CDR3 length: 14; CDR3 protein: CSAHGTVDTYEQYF; CDR3 DNA: TGCAGTGCTCACGGGACAGTTGACACCTACGAGCAGTACTTC
V gene: TRBV30; J gene: TRBJ1-5; D gene: NA; clone size: few; CDR3 length: 15; CDR3 protein: CAWSVAASSNQPQHF; CDR3 DNA: TGTGCCTGGAGTGTAGCGGCGTCGAGCAATCAGCCCCAGCATTTT
V gene: TRBV3-1; J gene: TRBJ2-7; D gene: NA; clone size: NA; CDR3 length: 15; CDR3 protein: CASSLGPLKAYEQYF; CDR3 DNA: TGTGCCAGCAGCCTGGGACCGCTTAAGGCCTACGAGCAGTACTTC
V gene: TRBV13; J gene: TRBJ2-7; D gene: TRBD2; clone size: many; CDR3 length: 14; CDR3 protein: CASSSGLAGLEQYF; CDR3 DNA: TGTGCCAGCAGCTCAGGGCTAGCGGGACTCGAGCAGTACTTC
V gene: TRBV28; J gene: TRBJ1-4; D gene: TRBD1; clone size: NA; CDR3 length: 13; CDR3 protein: CASMGQGTGKLFF; CDR3 DNA: TGTGCCAGCATGGGACAGGGAACCGGAAAACTGTTTTTT
V gene: TRBV18; J gene: TRBJ1-2; D gene: TRBD1; clone size: many; CDR3 length: 15; CDR3 protein: CASSPTGTGNYGYTF; CDR3 DNA: TGTGCCAGCTCACCAACCGGGACAGGAAACTATGGCTACACCTTC